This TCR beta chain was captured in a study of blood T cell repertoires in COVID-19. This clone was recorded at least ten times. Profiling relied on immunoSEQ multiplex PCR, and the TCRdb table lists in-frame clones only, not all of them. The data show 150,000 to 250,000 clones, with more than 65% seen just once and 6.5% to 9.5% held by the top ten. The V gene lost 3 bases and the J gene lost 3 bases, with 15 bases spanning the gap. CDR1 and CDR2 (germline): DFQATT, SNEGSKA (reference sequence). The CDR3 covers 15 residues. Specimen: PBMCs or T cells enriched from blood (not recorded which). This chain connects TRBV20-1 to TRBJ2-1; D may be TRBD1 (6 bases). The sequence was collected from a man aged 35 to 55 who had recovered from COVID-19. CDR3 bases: TGCAGTGCTAGTCCGGGGACAAGTGACTACAATGAGCAGTTCTTC. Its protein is CSASPGTSDYNEQFF.